Shown below are 18 T cell receptor beta chains from a single sample sequenced in a study of blood T cell repertoires in COVID-19. Method: immunoSEQ multiplex PCR; TCRdb's copy keeps in-frame clones and lacks some. Of fewer than 90,000 clones in the sample, 86% were seen once. The specimen sequenced was peripheral blood. The receptor set was obtained from a man aged 30 to 45 with acute or convalescent COVID-19.

V gene TRBV10-2 combines with J gene TRBJ1-1, with D perhaps matching TRBD1 (6 bases). Trimming pared 8 bases from V and 7 bases from J, leaving 20 bases between. The CDR3 spans 14 residues. Germline-derived CDR1 and CDR2 are WSHSY and SAAADI. The CDR3 region is CASGTGGQILEAFF. The CDR3 DNA reads TGCGCCAGCGGGACCGGGGGGCAGATACTTGAAGCTTTCTTT.

The J gene is TRBJ2-3, the V gene TRBV28; 10 nucleotides agree with TRBD2. The junction had 1 base not matched to a gene; V was cut back by 3 bases and J by 1 base. The CDR3 is 15 residues long. Germline lookup yields CDR1 MDHEN and CDR2 SYDVKM. The CDR3 loop is CASSFGTSGTDTQYF. CDR3 bases: TGTGCCAGCAGTTTCGGGACTAGCGGCACAGATACGCAGTATTTT.

This sequence joins TRBV5-4 and TRBJ1-6; D is undetermined. The CDR3 is 13 amino acids. Germline values: CDR1 SGHNT, CDR2 YYREEE (reference sequence). With 0 bases removed from V and 10 bases from J, the gap between germline ends came to 8 bases. The CDR3 here is CASSLGVGSPLHF. The CDR3 DNA reads TGTGCCAGCAGCTTGGGGGTCGGGTCACCCCTCCACTTT.

This chain links TRBV27 with TRBJ2-1; 8 bases agree with TRBD1. Germline V gene data show CDR1 as MNHEY and CDR2 as SMNVEV (reference sequence). The CDR3 is 15 amino acids. Trimming cost V 4 bases and J 6 bases; bases outside gene matches: 8. The CDR3 is CASSSGTGVSNEQFF. The CDR3 bases are TGTGCCAGCAGTTCTGGGACAGGAGTTTCCAATGAGCAGTTCTTC.

V usage is TRBV5-1 and J usage is TRBJ2-3; D unclear. CDR1 and CDR2 (germline): SGHRS, YFSETQ. The ends were cut back, 0 bases at V and 10 bases at J, with 6 bases in the middle. CDR3 length equals 11 residues. DNA for the CDR3: TGCGCCAGCAGCTTGGCCACTGCGCAGTATTTT. It is translated as CASSLATAQYF. The full variable domain, in which reference TRBV5-1 and TRBJ2-3 provide the parts outside the CDR3, is KAGVTQTPRYLIKTRGQQVTLSCSPISGHRSVSWYQQTPGQGLQFLFEYFSETQRNKGNFPGRFSGRQFSNSRSEMNVSTLELGDSALYLCASSLATAQYFGPGTRLTVL.

The chain links TRBV27 to TRBJ1-1; a possible D gene is TRBD1 (5 bases). CDR1 is MNHEY, CDR2 SMNVEV, per germline (reference sequence). V gave up 6 bases and J gave up 3 bases, with 11 bases separating them. The CDR3 loop spans 13 amino acids. The CDR3 DNA sequence: TGTGCCAGCAGGCCGGGGGGGTACACTGAAGCTTTCTTT. It encodes CASRPGGYTEAFF.

Remarks on this clone: Other DNA sequences within the sample encode an identical CDR3. The chain joins TRBV20-1 to TRBJ2-5, with TRBD2 matching over 8 bases. Germline trimming cut 4 bases from V and 5 bases from J; bases unmatched to any gene: 0. The CDR3 length is 11 residues. Germline-derived CDR1 and CDR2 are DFQATT and SNEGSKA (reference sequence). CDR3 protein: CSATGGETQYF. The CDR3 DNA is TGCAGTGCTACGGGGGGGGAGACCCAGTACTTC.

This clone was counted between two and nine times. The chain links TRBV30 to TRBJ2-2; D ambiguous. Germline lookup yields CDR1 GTSNPN and CDR2 SVGIG (reference sequence). The CDR3 has 13 residues. V was cut by 4 bases and J by 4 bases, with 10 bases left in between. As DNA, the CDR3 is TGTGCCTGGAATCCCGGAGCCACCGGGGAGCTGTTTTTT. Protein product: CAWNPGATGELFF.

The chain employs TRBV7-2 and TRBJ2-6, with 8 nucleotides matching TRBD1. The CDR3 contains 15 residues. The germline V gene has CDR1 SGHTA and CDR2 FQGNSA. The V and J ends lost 5 bases and 13 bases, in that order; junction bases with no gene match: 13. The CDR3 protein is CASSAPDRAPGVLTF. The CDR3 DNA reads as TGTGCCAGCAGCGCCCCGGACAGGGCCCCAGGGGTCCTGACTTTC.

The chain couples TRBV7-2 to TRBJ1-3; D not resolved. The CDR3 runs to 14 residues. Trimming left V 5 bases short and J 1 base short, with 9 bases between. Germline V lookup: CDR1 SGHTA, CDR2 FQGNSA. In DNA form, the CDR3 reads TGTGCCAGCAGCCCGACACCTTCTGGAAACACCATATATTTT. Translated, it gives CASSPTPSGNTIYF.

The chain combines TRBV5-1 with TRBJ2-7; 12 bases match TRBD2. The CDR3 is 14 residues long. V lost 7 bases, J lost 2 bases, and 4 bases stayed unmatched. In germline, CDR1 is SGHRS, CDR2 YFSETQ. The CDR3 region is CASAGTSGPYEQYF. The CDR3 region has the DNA TGCGCCAGCGCCGGGACTAGCGGGCCCTACGAGCAGTACTTC.

In its sample, this clone was seen once. The chain is built from TRBV4-3 and TRBJ2-1; 7 bases are a match to TRBD2. The CDR3 extends over 16 amino acids. Losses at the gene ends were 3 bases for V and 10 bases for J; bases not matched to a gene: 15. CDR1 LGHNA and CDR2 YSLEER come from the germline V gene. Written as DNA, the CDR3 is TGCGCCAGCAGCCATTCTCTCGGGGAGCGGGAAAGGGAGCAGTTCTTC. Translated: CASSHSLGEREREQFF.

The chain uses TRBV28 and TRBJ2-7; 9 nucleotides line up with TRBD1. V gave up 4 bases and J gave up 0 bases; unmatched junction bases: 4. From germline, CDR1 is MDHEN and CDR2 SYDVKM. The CDR3 extends over 15 amino acids. This CDR3 reads CASSSPTGGSYEQYF. The CDR3 DNA sequence: TGTGCCAGCAGTTCCCCGACAGGGGGCTCCTACGAGCAGTACTTC.

This chain connects TRBV7-9 to TRBJ2-1; D ambiguous. This CDR3 is built from 15 residues. V was shortened by 6 bases and J by 5 bases, with 17 bases between the two germline ends. The germline CDR1 and CDR2 sequences are SEHNR and FQNEAQ (reference sequence). CDR3 in DNA: TGTGCCAGCAGAAGAGAGGTAGTGATGAACAATGAGCAGTTCTTC. As protein: CASRREVVMNNEQFF.

This chain links TRBV9 with TRBJ2-5; 8 nucleotides match TRBD1. The CDR3 runs to 13 residues. Germline assignment: CDR1 SGDLS and CDR2 YYNGEE. V dropped 3 bases and J dropped 7; count of bases not matched to a gene: 5. The CDR3 DNA reads TGTGCCAGCAGCGCCGGACAGGGCGGGACCCAGTACTTC. The encoded protein is CASSAGQGGTQYF. The full variable domain, completed using reference TRBV9 and TRBJ2-5, is DSGVTQTPKHLITATGQRVTLRCSPRSGDLSVYWYQQSLDQGLQFLIQYYNGEERAKGNILERFSAQQFPDLHSELNLSSLELGDSALYFCASSAGQGGTQYFGPGTRLLVL.

This clone is a singleton in its sample. This chain uses TRBV3-1 (or the pseudogene TRBV3-2) with TRBJ1-4, with a weak D call TRBD1 (5 bases). Germline V lookup: CDR1 LGHDT, CDR2 YNNKEL (reference sequence). This CDR3 spans 15 amino acids. V was cut by 4 bases and J by 7 bases, with 16 bases left in between. CDR3 region: CASSLGTGDLEKLFF. The CDR3 region has the DNA TGTGCCAGCAGCCTGGGGACGGGAGACCTTGAAAAACTGTTTTTT.

The chain uses TRBV5-1 and TRBJ1-6; possible D gene TRBD1, 5 bases. This CDR3 is built from 15 residues. Germline V gene data show CDR1 as SGHRS and CDR2 as YFSETQ. Trimming removed 0 bases at V and 7 bases at J, with 11 bases between. For the CDR3, the DNA is TGCGCCAGCAGCTTGGCGGGGGGGGAAAATTCACCCCTCCACTTT. Its translation: CASSLAGGENSPLHF.

The rearrangement links TRBV4-2 to TRBJ1-4; 8 nucleotides match TRBD1. The junction had 11 bases not matched to a gene; V was cut back by 0 bases and J by 8 bases. This CDR3 region has 17 residues. The germline gives CDR1 LGHNA, CDR2 YNFKEQ. The CDR3 nucleotides read TGTGCCAGCAGCCAAGATGTATTTACGGACAGGGACGAAAAACTGTTTTTT. It yields the protein CASSQDVFTDRDEKLFF.